One sample yielded the 26 T cell receptor beta chains listed below, sequenced in a study of blood T cell repertoires in COVID-19. This table comes from immunoSEQ multiplex PCR, and its TCRdb copy is limited to in-frame clones, with some not included. Counted here are roughly 100,000 clones, about nine tenths occurring once; the ten biggest clones make up 4.2%. Sequences were obtained from peripheral blood. These receptors were obtained from a man younger than 35 with acute or convalescent COVID-19.

The V and J genes are TRBV24-1 and TRBJ2-5; 7 nucleotides line up with TRBD1. Per the germline V gene, CDR1 is KGHDR and CDR2 is SFDVKD. The V segment lost 5 bases and the J segment 5 bases; nucleotides outside the gene matches: 4. The CDR3 has 13 residues. CDR3 sequence (DNA): TGTGCCACCAGTGGACGACAGGGTGAGACCCAGTACTTC. The encoded protein is CATSGRQGETQYF.

J is TRBJ1-4 and V is TRBV9, with 9 bases fitting TRBD1. This CDR3 has 15 residues. Germline trimming cut 3 bases from V and 6 bases from J; bases unmatched to any gene: 6. CDR1 is SGDLS and CDR2 is YYNGEE in the germline V gene. CDR3 bases: TGTGCCAGCAGCGGAAGGACAGGGGATCATGAAAAACTGTTTTTT. Protein product: CASSGRTGDHEKLFF.

This rearrangement joins TRBV10-3 to TRBJ2-5; TRBD1 agrees at 7 bases. After removal of 2 bases from V and 2 bases from J, the junction contained 2 bases not matched to a gene. The CDR3 has 14 residues. CDR1 is ENHRY, CDR2 SYGVKD, per germline. CDR3 amino acids: CAISEMGQQETQYF. The CDR3 coding sequence is TGTGCCATCAGTGAGATGGGACAGCAAGAGACCCAGTACTTC.

The chain has TRBV9 and TRBJ2-2, with D unclear. The CDR3 runs 14 residues. The germline V and J ends were trimmed by 1 base and 0 bases, with 4 bases remaining between them. The germline gives CDR1 SGDLS, CDR2 YYNGEE. This CDR3 is CASSVQSNTGELFF. The CDR3 DNA follows: TGTGCCAGCAGCGTACAGTCGAACACCGGGGAGCTGTTTTTT.

This chain links TRBV9 with TRBJ2-1; D perhaps matches TRBD2 (6 bases). From germline, CDR1 is SGDLS and CDR2 YYNGEE. Trimming removed 5 bases from V and 5 bases from J, with 14 bases in between. CDR3 length equals 14 residues. The CDR3 region has the DNA TGTGCCAGCAGTAACAGTGGAGGGCACAATGAGCAGTTCTTC. It is translated as CASSNSGGHNEQFF.

The chain has TRBV11-2 and TRBJ1-1; the D gene is possibly TRBD1 (5 bases). The CDR3 extends over 13 amino acids. V dropped 1 base and J dropped 11 bases, with 14 bases sitting between them. Germline V gives CDR1 SGHAT, CDR2 FQNNGV. The CDR3 region has the DNA TGTGCCAGCAGCTTAGGGAGGGACGACCGGGCTTTCTTT. Translation: CASSLGRDDRAFF.

The chain uses TRBV27 and TRBJ1-1, with 7 bases lining up with TRBD1. Germline V gene data show CDR1 as MNHEY and CDR2 as SMNVEV (reference sequence). The CDR3 sequence is 15 residues long. The V segment lost 5 bases and the J segment 5 bases; nucleotides outside the gene matches: 11. The CDR3, as DNA: TGTGCCAGCAGTGCCCCCCGGGCGACAGGGACTGAAGCTTTCTTT. Translation gives CASSAPRATGTEAFF.

V gene TRBV18 combines with J gene TRBJ2-4, with a possible D match to TRBD2 (5 bases). CDR3 length equals 14 residues. Deletions cut 3 bases from V and 5 bases from J, with 11 bases between. Germline lookup yields CDR1 KGHSH and CDR2 LQKENI. The DNA of the CDR3 is TGTGCCAGCTCACCGTTCGGGGTGGAAAACATTCAGTACTTC. It codes for CASSPFGVENIQYF. The whole variable domain, filled in from reference TRBV18 and TRBJ2-4, reads NAGVMQNPRHLVRRRGQEARLRCSPMKGHSHVYWYRQLPEEGLKFMVYLQKENIIDESGMPKERFSAEFPKEGPSILRIQQVVRGDSAAYFCASSPFGVENIQYFGAGTRLSVL.

The J gene is TRBJ1-2, the V gene TRBV5-1; D unresolved. Trimming stripped 0 bases from V and 4 bases from J, with 10 bases between. The CDR3 consists of 14 residues. Germline V CDR1 and CDR2: SGHRS, YFSETQ. The CDR3 nucleotides read TGCGCCAGCAGCTTGGACGGGGAATCCTATGGCTACACCTTC. Protein sequence: CASSLDGESYGYTF.

This clone was counted only a few times. The chain combines TRBV19 with TRBJ1-2; D gene uncertain. Germline loops: CDR1 LNHDA, CDR2 SQIVND (reference sequence). Between the trimmed V and J ends, which lost 7 bases and 6 bases, there was a span of 21 bases. The CDR3 has 15 amino acids. The CDR3: CASNTPSGVVDGYTF. CDR3 coding DNA: TGTGCCAGTAACACGCCGTCGGGAGTCGTGGATGGCTACACCTTC.

This chain links TRBV5-8 with TRBJ2-7; 11 bases fit TRBD2. The trim removed 0 bases at V and 2 bases at J, leaving 7 bases unmatched. Germline V gene data show CDR1 as SGHTS and CDR2 as YDEGEE. This CDR3 has 17 amino acids. This chain's CDR3 is CASSLDRLAGHTYEQYF. As DNA, the CDR3 is TGTGCCAGCAGCTTGGACCGACTAGCGGGGCATACCTACGAGCAGTACTTC.

The J gene is TRBJ1-1, the V gene TRBV3-1 (or the pseudogene TRBV3-2); the D gene is possibly TRBD1 (6 bases). Trimming removed 4 bases from V and 8 bases from J, with 11 bases in between. CDR1 and CDR2 from the germline V gene are LGHDT and YNNKEL (reference sequence). CDR3 size: 12 residues. This chain's CDR3 is CASSLGTGEAFF. DNA for the CDR3: TGTGCCAGCAGCCTGGGAACAGGGGAAGCTTTCTTT.

This chain joins TRBV10-1 and TRBJ1-1, with TRBD1 as a possible D gene (5 bases). Germline V gene lookup returns CDR1 WNHNN and CDR2 SYGVQD (reference sequence). The V and J ends lost 6 bases and 0 bases respectively, with 8 bases between them. The CDR3 covers 13 residues. In DNA form, the CDR3 reads TGCGCCAGCAGCCCGACAGTGAACACTGAAGCTTTCTTT. Residues: CASSPTVNTEAFF.

The chain joins TRBV25-1 to TRBJ1-1; 9 nucleotides agree with TRBD1. With 5 bases clipped from V and 5 bases from J, the junction kept 9 bases outside the gene matches. Per the germline V gene, CDR1 is MGHDK and CDR2 is SYGVNS. CDR3 length: 15 amino acids. The CDR3 nucleotides are TGTGCCAGCAGTAATTATCGGACAGGGGAAACTGAAGCTTTCTTT. It codes for CASSNYRTGETEAFF.

This chain connects TRBV6-5 to TRBJ2-1, with a weak D call TRBD1 (5 bases). This CDR3 spans 14 amino acids. Trimming stripped 0 bases from V and 5 bases from J, with 8 bases between. Germline V lookup: CDR1 MNHEY, CDR2 SVGAGI. The CDR3 reads CASSYSDSDNEQFF. CDR3 nucleotide sequence: TGTGCCAGCAGTTACTCTGACAGCGACAATGAGCAGTTCTTC.

CDR3 in amino acids: CASSILTGDRATDTQYF. CDR3 DNA sequence: TGTGCCAGTAGTATCCTCACAGGGGATAGGGCCACAGATACGCAGTATTTT. This chain links TRBV19 with TRBJ2-3; 7 nucleotides align to TRBD1. The CDR3 runs 17 residues. Germline assignment: CDR1 LNHDA and CDR2 SQIVND (reference sequence). The trim removed 3 bases at V and 2 bases at J, leaving 11 bases unmatched. The entire variable domain, with the rest obtained from reference TRBV19 and TRBJ2-3, is as follows: DGGITQSPKYLFRKEGQNVTLSCEQNLNHDAMYWYRQDPGQGLRLIYYSQIVNDFQKGDIAEGYSVSREKKESFPLTVTSAQKNPTAFYLCASSILTGDRATDTQYFGPGTRLTVL.

V gene TRBV2 combines with J gene TRBJ2-5; 9 nucleotides align to TRBD2. The CDR3 loop spans 15 amino acids. The germline V gene has CDR1 SNHLY and CDR2 FYNNEI. Germline trimming cut 1 base from V and 6 bases from J; bases unmatched to any gene: 6. The CDR3 loop is CASSEVSSGGQTQYF. The CDR3 coding sequence is TGTGCCAGCAGTGAAGTAAGCAGCGGGGGGCAGACCCAGTACTTC.

The rearrangement uses TRBV10-1 and TRBJ2-2, with TRBD2 identical over 12 bases. The CDR3 contains 20 residues. V shed 0 bases and J 0 bases; nucleotides not matched to a gene: 8. Germline CDR1 and CDR2: WNHNN and SYGVQD (reference sequence). The CDR3 nucleotides read TGCGCCAGCAGTGAGTCCGCTAGCGGGAGGGCTCTAGCGAACACCGGGGAGCTGTTTTTT. Its translation: CASSESASGRALANTGELFF.

The chain is built from TRBV7-9 and TRBJ2-7; possible D gene TRBD1, 6 bases. Trimming took off 3 bases at V and 1 base at J, with 22 bases between the two ends. This CDR3 has 18 residues. Per the germline V gene, CDR1 is SEHNR and CDR2 is FQNEAQ (reference sequence). CDR3 DNA: TGTGCCAGCAGCTTTATATTGTCTCATGGAGACAGGTCCTACGAGCAGTACTTC. Its translation is CASSFILSHGDRSYEQYF. Based on the CDR3 plus reference TRBV7-9 and TRBJ2-7, the full variable domain is DTGVSQNPRHKITKRGQNVTFRCDPISEHNRLYWYRQTLGQGPEFLTYFQNEAQLEKSRLLSDRFSAERPKGSFSTLEIQRTEQGDSAMYLCASSFILSHGDRSYEQYFGPGTRLTVT.

The chain carries TRBV4-1 and TRBJ2-2; D is possibly TRBD2 (5 bases). In germline, CDR1 is MGHRA, CDR2 YSYEKL. V lost 3 bases, J lost 7 bases, and 12 bases lay in between. This CDR3 comprises 14 residues. The CDR3, as DNA: TGCGCCAGCAGCCACCCTAGCCCCAGCGGGGAGCTGTTTTTT. This codes for CASSHPSPSGELFF.

In DNA, the CDR3 is TGTGCCAGCAGCCAAAACATAATGGTAAGCGAGCAGTACTTC. It encodes CASSQNIMVSEQYF. The chain is built from TRBV3-1 (or the pseudogene TRBV3-2) and TRBJ2-7; no reliable D call. The CDR3 runs to 14 residues. CDR1 is LGHDT and CDR2 is YNNKEL in the germline V gene (reference sequence). V lost 2 bases and J 6 bases, leaving 14 bases between the germline ends.

This clone was picked up one time. The CDR3 here is CASSYGAGGTDTQYF. CDR3 nucleotides: TGTGCCAGCAGTTACGGTGCGGGCGGCACAGATACGCAGTATTTT. The rearrangement links TRBV6-6 to TRBJ2-3, with D perhaps matching TRBD2 (5 bases). The CDR3 runs to 15 residues. CDR1 is MNHNY, CDR2 SVGAGI, per germline (reference sequence). With 2 bases removed from V and 1 base from J, the gap between germline ends came to 10 bases.

The V gene is TRBV25-1, the J gene TRBJ2-2, with D perhaps matching TRBD2 (5 bases). The V and J ends lost 4 bases and 4 bases respectively, with 19 bases between them. This CDR3 contains 17 residues. Per germline, CDR1 MGHDK and CDR2 SYGVNS. The CDR3 loop reads CASSASSGNYITGELFF. DNA of the CDR3: TGTGCCAGCAGTGCCTCATCCGGGAACTATATCACCGGGGAGCTGTTTTTT.

The gene calls are TRBV25-1 and TRBJ2-7; D is possibly TRBD1 (6 bases). Trimming cost V 6 bases and J 3 bases, with 15 bases left between them. This CDR3 is 14 amino acids long. Germline V CDR1 and CDR2: MGHDK, SYGVNS. CDR3 in amino acids: CASRDRGGFYEQYF. The CDR3 nucleotides read TGTGCCAGCAGAGACCGAGGGGGATTCTACGAGCAGTACTTC.

The CDR3 sequence: CASSARTGGGNQPQHF. CDR3 bases: TGTGCCAGCAGTGCCAGGACAGGTGGAGGAAATCAGCCCCAGCATTTT. The chain couples TRBV2 to TRBJ1-5; 7 nucleotides agree with TRBD1. Germline values: CDR1 SNHLY, CDR2 FYNNEI. The ends lost 4 bases at V and 4 bases at J; junction bases unmatched: 10. The CDR3 has 16 amino acids.

The chain uses TRBV29-1 and TRBJ1-3; 8 positions agree with TRBD1. With 7 bases clipped from V and 2 bases from J, the junction kept 4 bases outside the gene matches. The length of the CDR3 is 13 residues. The germline CDR1 and CDR2 sequences are SQVTM and ANQGSEA. The CDR3 region is CSATGQAGNTIYF. CDR3 bases: TGCAGCGCTACGGGACAGGCTGGAAACACCATATATTTT. Supplemented by reference TRBV29-1 and TRBJ1-3, the full variable domain reads SAVISQKPSRDICQRGTSLTIQCQVDSQVTMMFWYRQQPGQSLTLIATANQGSEATYESGFVIDKFPISRPNLTFSTLTVSNMSPEDSSIYLCSATGQAGNTIYFGEGSWLTVV.